This entry concerns a single T cell receptor beta chain. The antigen remains undetermined. The source of the sample is a study of cytomegalovirus exposure and HLA in healthy donors. Broader study findings: Later analysis demonstrated an association between a missense DCLRE1C variant and TCR beta V- and J-gene trimming.

PCR amplification relied on 60 Vbeta primers (plus 13 Jbeta primers). Sequenced by immunoSEQ multiplex PCR; TCRdb stores in-frame clones only, minus some. The sample totals fewer than 60,000 clones. Germline CDR1 SGHRS, CDR2 YFSETQ. V lost 0 bases, J lost 4 bases, and 7 bases lay in between. CDR3 length: 13 residues. This clonotype originated in a woman between 40 and 50 years old in good health and CMV-seronegative. The specimen sequenced was PBMCs. The chain carries TRBV5-1 and TRBJ1-2; possibly TRBD1 for D (6 bases). For the CDR3, the DNA is TGCGCCAGCAGCTTGGAAGGGGGCTATGGCTACACCTTC. Residues: CASSLEGGYGYTF.